This T cell receptor (beta chain) was recorded in a study of blood T cell repertoires in COVID-19. About the research overall: The United States, Italy and Spain provided the acute and convalescent COVID-19 samples. From T cells, B-cell-depleted T cells, or PBMCs came the material, which was cDNA or gDNA.

In the original workflow: The assay estimated nucleated cells by amplifying reference gene primers. The repertoire was sequenced with immunoSEQ multiplex PCR; TCRdb's copy has only in-frame clones and lacks some. The V and J calls and the clone size are those of that table, but D and trimming were determined from the DNA. The sample lists roughly 250,000 clones; approximately 90% were seen once. The CDR3 has 15 amino acids. After removal of 2 bases from V and 4 bases from J, the junction contained 5 bases not matched to a gene. Germline lookup yields CDR1 KGHSH and CDR2 LQKENI. Sequencing was performed on peripheral blood. This chain joins TRBV18 and TRBJ1-2; TRBD1 aligns across 9 bases. The clonotype was recovered from a middle-aged woman who had recovered from COVID-19. CDR3 bases: TGTGCCAGCTCACCAACCGGGACAGGGACCTATGGCTACACCTTC. Its translation is CASSPTGTGTYGYTF.